This T cell receptor beta chain stems from a study of T cells in Graves' hyperthyroidism and ophthalmopathy. It was considered stable Graves' hyperthyroidism when ophthalmopathy did not progress within 18 months. The PBMCs studied were ones that came from around 10 ml fresh peripheral blood. This clonotype was seen ten or more times. Its antigen is not known. TCR beta CDR3 region amplification was performed from RNA transcripts. The HTBI set primed first-round TCR CDR3 RT-PCR. TCRdb fed the multiplex PCR reads into MiXCR, producing one record per CDR3 protein. Of 450,000 to 650,000 distinct CDR3 sequences listed, less than 25% are singletons. Study-level findings and limits: Most thyroid clonotypes expanded above 0.001 appeared in blood too.

The V end lost 8 bases, the J end lost 2 bases, and 9 bases lay between the germline ends. Per germline, CDR1 SEHNR and CDR2 FQNEAQ (reference sequence). The CDR3 has 12 amino acids. The chain employs TRBV7-9 and TRBJ1-1; D unresolved. Input material: blood. The TCR originated in a young man with Graves' hyperthyroidism. The CDR3 reads CASDLLNTEAFF. The CDR3 DNA is TGTGCCAGCGACCTTCTAAACACTGAAGCTTTCTTT.